This T cell receptor beta chain was identified during a study of T cell clonality in common variable immunodeficiency. Germline values: CDR1 SNHLY, CDR2 FYNNEI. The CDR3 runs to 15 residues. V lost 4 bases to trimming and J lost 1 base, with 13 bases between them. Only in-frame clones appear in the TCRdb table, and some are missing; sequencing was by immunoSEQ multiplex PCR. The sample shows around 60,000 clones, none of them appearing just once. This clone occurred a few times. The read halts 3 residues ahead of the CDR3 end, with the missing end drawn from the germline J gene. The clonotype was recovered from a person aged 18 to 75 in good health. V is TRBV2 and J is TRBJ1-1; a possible D gene is TRBD1 (6 bases). Sequenced sample: peripheral blood mononuclear cells. The chain's CDR3 is CASSGGRGRNTEAFF. The CDR3 bases that were read are TGTGCCAGCAGTGGCGGCAGGGGCCGGAACACTGAA. Supplemented by reference TRBV2 and TRBJ1-1, the full variable domain reads EPEVTQTPSHQVTQMGQEVILRCVPISNHLYFYWYRQILGQKVEFLVSFYNNEISEKSEIFDDQFSVERPDGSNFTLKIRSTKLEDSAMYFCASSGGRGRNTEAFFGQGTRLTVV.